This entry describes one TCR beta chain. What it recognizes is unknown. Evenly divided among several immunoSEQ plates was the genomic DNA of each subset. Assay: immunoSEQ multiplex PCR; the TCRdb copy retains only in-frame clones and omits some. The data contain 2,500,000 or so clones, around 90% of them seen just once; the ten biggest clones take up about 0.13%. The CDR3 extends over 13 amino acids. V was clipped by 0 bases and J by 9 bases, with 9 bases between them. The germline V gene has CDR1 SGHRS and CDR2 YFSETQ. Participating donors were healthy, HIV-negative adults free of recent acute infections or vaccinations. Everyone who donated was a Caucasian adult who lived in Nashville, Tennessee. These data are taken from a study of shared clonotypes between healthy human individuals. Points from the study as a whole: Among donors, clonotype sharing was expected to be affected by sequencing depth.

V usage is TRBV5-1 and J usage is TRBJ1-4; D unresolved. Sequenced: naive CD4+ T cells sorted from blood. The subset here: CD45RA+ positively selected. The clonotype comes from a man aged 18-30 years in good health. CDR3 loop: CASSLGGNKKLFF. In DNA form, the CDR3 reads TGCGCCAGCAGCTTGGGGGGAAATAAAAAACTGTTTTTT.